The 23 T cell receptor beta chains below come from one sample, sequenced in a study of metastatic and nonmetastatic thyroid tumors (dated by TCRdb to the early 2020s). No patient had received any treatment before thyroid surgery. Receptors were amplified or captured by PCR. The run used an Illumina HiSeq 4000. Using fastp trimming at Q25 and MiXCR clonotype assembly, TCRdb reanalyzed the public sequencing data and kept in-frame beta chains. The sample contains tens of thousands of clones, approximately 20% of them found a single time. The ten largest clones take up roughly 7.8% of the sample. The material sequenced was blood. These receptors originate from a female donor with papillary thyroid cancer or a benign thyroid nodule (not recorded which). Some clones in this sample may be carry-over from other donors' samples.

This clone is categorized as medium-sized (0.01 to 0.1%). The V and J genes are TRBV12-3 or TRBV12-4 and TRBJ1-1, with D tentatively TRBD1 (6 bases). V dropped 3 bases and J dropped 1 base, with 9 bases sitting between them. CDR3 length equals 14 residues. CDR3 sequence reads: CASSLGHQNTEAFF. CDR3 in DNA: TGTGCCAGCAGTTTGGGACACCAGAACACTGAAGCTTTCTTT.

This rearrangement joins TRBV13 to TRBJ2-2; the match to TRBD2 covers 7 bases. The CDR3 consists of 19 residues. Trimming took 5 bases from V and 6 from J; bases not matched to a gene: 21. Germline values: CDR1 PRHDT, CDR2 FYEKMQ (reference sequence). The CDR3 is CASSQRPRTLAGVAGELFF. CDR3 nucleotide sequence: TGTGCCAGCAGCCAGCGGCCTCGCACCCTCGCGGGGGTCGCCGGGGAGCTGTTTTTT.

The sample holds many counts of this clone. Other DNA sequences in the sample encode the same CDR3. The V call is TRBV29-1, the J call TRBJ2-3, with 7 bases that match TRBD2. The CDR3 consists of 14 residues. CDR1 is SQVTM and CDR2 is ANQGSEA in the germline V gene. V dropped 5 bases and J dropped 4; count of bases not matched to a gene: 9. CDR3 sequence reads: CSVPGLFTSDTQYF. CDR3 coding DNA: TGCAGCGTTCCGGGACTATTTACTTCAGATACGCAGTATTTT.

This clone has at least ten counts. The V and J genes are TRBV7-3 and TRBJ1-2; 8 nucleotides match TRBD1. The CDR3 contains 13 residues. The V gene's germline CDR1 is SGHTA and CDR2 FQGTGA. The V and J ends lost 4 bases and 8 bases, in that order; junction bases with no gene match: 6. The DNA for the CDR3 is TGTGCCAGCAGCTCCGGACAGGGAAGCGGCTACACCTTC. Protein: CASSSGQGSGYTF.

The sample holds a few counts of this clone. V usage is TRBV12-3 or TRBV12-4 and J usage is TRBJ2-7; a weak D match, TRBD2 (5 bases). V was cut by 6 bases and J by 7 bases, with 16 bases left in between. The CDR3 runs 13 residues. CDR3 DNA: TGTGCCAGCAGGCATACTAGTGCGTGGGAGCAGTACTTC. Residues: CASRHTSAWEQYF.

This clone was detected many times. A much bigger clone sits one base away, suggesting this may be a read error. Other DNA sequences in this specimen translate into the identical CDR3. The rearrangement links TRBV2 to TRBJ1-3, with D possibly matching TRBD1 (5 bases). The CDR3 has 14 residues. Germline V gene lookup returns CDR1 SNHLY and CDR2 FYNNEI. V was clipped by 3 bases and J by 7 bases, with 13 bases between them. CDR3 in amino acids: CASSDVGLGNTIYF. The CDR3 region has the DNA TGTGCCAGCAGTGACGTGGGGCTAGGGAACACCATATATTTT.

The chain carries TRBV6-1 and TRBJ1-2, with D tentatively TRBD1 (5 bases). Germline V CDR1 and CDR2: MNHNS, SASEGT. The CDR3 extends over 13 amino acids. The V end lost 8 bases, the J end lost 8 bases, and 18 bases lay between the germline ends. The CDR3 protein is CASLHRGDGGYTF. The CDR3 DNA reads TGTGCCAGCCTTCATAGAGGGGACGGGGGCTACACCTTC.

V gene TRBV4-1 combines with J gene TRBJ1-5; D remains unclear. The CDR3 has 13 amino acids. Germline V gene data show CDR1 as MGHRA and CDR2 as YSYEKL. Deletions cut 0 bases from V and 6 bases from J, with 6 bases between. The CDR3 is CASSQDHGQPQHF. CDR3 in DNA: TGCGCCAGCAGCCAAGATCACGGTCAGCCCCAGCATTTT.

This clone was detected only once. The chain has TRBV30 and TRBJ2-7; possibly TRBD1 for D (6 bases). In germline, CDR1 is GTSNPN, CDR2 SVGIG (reference sequence). The CDR3 consists of 14 residues. Trimming shortened V by 0 bases and J by 6 bases, and 15 bases separated the two germline ends. CDR3 amino acids: CAWSVLTGNGEQYF. CDR3 nucleotides: TGTGCCTGGAGTGTACTCACAGGGAATGGCGAGCAGTACTTC. Variable domain in full (rest from reference TRBV30 and TRBJ2-7): SQTIHQWPATLVQPVGSPLSLECTVEGTSNPNLYWYRQAAGRGLQLLFYSVGIGQISSEVPQNLSASRPQDRQFILSSKKLLLSDSGFYLCAWSVLTGNGEQYFGPGTRLTVT.

This clone has a count of ten or more. V usage is TRBV6-5 and J usage is TRBJ1-4, with 9 bases lining up with TRBD1. The CDR3 runs to 15 residues. Germline V lookup: CDR1 MNHEY, CDR2 SVGAGI. Losses at the gene ends were 3 bases for V and 5 bases for J; bases not matched to a gene: 4. CDR3 coding DNA: TGTGCCAGCAGTTATACCGGGACAGGGAATGAAAAACTGTTTTTT. It codes for CASSYTGTGNEKLFF.

In its sample, this clone was seen many times. The chain is built from TRBV2 and TRBJ1-5; D not resolved. The germline V gene encodes CDR1 SNHLY and CDR2 FYNNEI. V lost 6 bases and J 0 bases, leaving 12 bases between the germline ends. The CDR3 covers 15 residues. The CDR3 DNA follows: TGTGCCAGCAGGGCCTATATGAATAGCAATCAGCCCCAGCATTTT. The encoded protein is CASRAYMNSNQPQHF. Full variable domain (outside the CDR3, taken from reference TRBV2 and TRBJ1-5): EPEVTQTPSHQVTQMGQEVILRCVPISNHLYFYWYRQILGQKVEFLVSFYNNEISEKSEIFDDQFSVERPDGSNFTLKIRSTKLEDSAMYFCASRAYMNSNQPQHFGDGTRLSIL.

This clone was recorded many times. The chain recombines TRBV29-1 with TRBJ2-1; the match to TRBD1 covers 7 bases. J gave up 9 bases and V 1 base, and 6 bases lay outside the gene matches. Germline V lookup: CDR1 SQVTM, CDR2 ANQGSEA. The CDR3 loop spans 13 amino acids. For the CDR3, the DNA is TGCAGCGTTGAAGGGACAGGCGTGAGTGAGCAGTTCTTC. Protein: CSVEGTGVSEQFF.

This rearrangement joins TRBV6-5 to TRBJ2-7, with D perhaps TRBD1 or TRBD2 (6 bases each). V lost 0 bases to trimming and J lost 6 bases, with 21 bases between them. Germline CDR1 is MNHEY and CDR2 is SVGAGI. The CDR3 is 17 residues long. The CDR3 region is CASSYSMGTGTLSEQYF. Written as DNA, the CDR3 is TGTGCCAGCAGTTACTCGATGGGTACAGGGACTCTCAGCGAGCAGTACTTC.

Note on this clone: A read error may account for a junction end that differs from germline. The rearrangement uses TRBV27 and TRBJ1-2, with TRBD1 matching over 10 bases. The CDR3 is 15 amino acids. Looked up from germline, CDR1 is MNHEY and CDR2 is SMNVEV (reference sequence). This chain's CDR3 is CAISPTPGTGDGYTF. The CDR3 DNA follows: TGTGCCATCAGTCCAACCCCCGGGACAGGGGATGGTTACACCTTC.

This clone has ten or more counts. The CDR3 loop reads CASSLGAADTEAFF. The DNA of the CDR3 is TGTGCCAGCAGCCTCGGGGCAGCCGACACTGAAGCTTTCTTT. The chain employs TRBV7-3 and TRBJ1-1, with D possibly being TRBD1 (5 bases). With 5 bases removed from V and 3 bases from J, the gap between germline ends came to 13 bases. Germline V gene data show CDR1 as SGHTA and CDR2 as FQGTGA. The CDR3 consists of 14 residues.

About this clone: A read error may explain this, as a much larger clone is one base away. This chain connects TRBV2 to TRBJ2-1; TRBD2 aligns across 13 bases. CDR1 and CDR2 (germline): SNHLY, FYNNEI. CDR3 length: 14 amino acids. The V segment lost 8 bases and the J segment 8 bases; nucleotides outside the gene matches: 6. The CDR3 nucleotides read TGTGCCAGCTCGGGGACTAGCGGGAAAGATGAGCAGTTCTTC. It codes for CASSGTSGKDEQFF.

This clone has ten or more counts. The rearrangement joins TRBV7-2 to TRBJ1-5; TRBD1 matches at 7 bases. CDR3 size: 14 residues. V lost 6 bases and J lost 6; bases outside the gene matches: 8. The germline CDR1 and CDR2 sequences are SGHTA and FQGNSA. The CDR3 region is CASSQTGFGQPQHF. The CDR3 nucleotides are TGTGCCAGCAGTCAGACAGGGTTTGGTCAGCCCCAGCATTTT.

The chain combines TRBV2 with TRBJ2-1; D is possibly TRBD1 or TRBD2 (5 bases each). V dropped 4 bases and J dropped 0 bases, with 16 bases sitting between them. The CDR3 extends over 17 amino acids. Germline V gene data show CDR1 as SNHLY and CDR2 as FYNNEI. The CDR3 bases are TGTGCCAGCAGTGCCCTACCGGGGCCCAGCTCCTACAATGAGCAGTTCTTC. Protein product: CASSALPGPSSYNEQFF. Variable domain in full (rest from reference TRBV2 and TRBJ2-1): EPEVTQTPSHQVTQMGQEVILRCVPISNHLYFYWYRQILGQKVEFLVSFYNNEISEKSEIFDDQFSVERPDGSNFTLKIRSTKLEDSAMYFCASSALPGPSSYNEQFFGPGTRLTVL.

About this clone: The junction shows a germline mismatch at one end, possibly a read error. The same CDR3 also results from other DNA sequences found in this sample. V usage is TRBV5-1 and J usage is TRBJ1-2; D gene uncertain. The CDR3 is 12 residues long. Per the germline V gene, CDR1 is SGHRS and CDR2 is YFSETQ. This CDR3 is CASSLAAYGYTF. CDR3 bases: TGCGCAAGCAGCCTAGCAGCCTATGGCTACACCTTC.

The chain has TRBV9 and TRBJ2-7; D might be TRBD2 (5 bases). In germline, CDR1 is SGDLS, CDR2 YYNGEE. CDR3 length equals 17 residues. The V end was cut by 1 base, the J end by 0 bases, with 17 bases between. DNA for the CDR3: TGTGCCAGCAGCGTACAAGCAGGACTGCCGAACTCCTACGAGCAGTACTTC. Protein sequence: CASSVQAGLPNSYEQYF.

V gene TRBV5-1 combines with J gene TRBJ2-7, with D perhaps being TRBD1 or TRBD2 (6 bases each). Germline loops: CDR1 SGHRS, CDR2 YFSETQ. This CDR3 has 15 amino acids. The V gene lost 7 bases and the J gene lost 0 bases, with 17 bases spanning the gap. This CDR3 reads CASAPPGALSYEQYF. The CDR3 nucleotides read TGCGCCAGCGCCCCGCCGGGGGCCCTCTCCTACGAGCAGTACTTC.

This clone was found many times. This chain connects TRBV7-9 to TRBJ2-3, with D possibly TRBD1 on 6 matching bases. The CDR3 has 14 amino acids. Deletions cut 1 base from V and 6 bases from J, with 11 bases between. Per the germline V gene, CDR1 is SEHNR and CDR2 is FQNEAQ (reference sequence). In DNA, the CDR3 is TGTGCCAGCAGCTTAGTGCAGGGGTTGGATACGCAGTATTTT. It codes for CASSLVQGLDTQYF.

Only a few counts were recorded for this clone. This sequence joins TRBV7-2 and TRBJ2-7; the D gene is possibly TRBD1 (5 bases). The CDR3 spans 11 residues. Trimming left V 6 bases short and J 6 bases short, with 9 bases between. CDR1 is SGHTA and CDR2 is FQGNSA in the germline V gene. CDR3 nucleotides: TGTGCCAGCAGGTTAACAGGCGAGCAGTACTTC. As protein: CASRLTGEQYF. Supplemented by reference TRBV7-2 and TRBJ2-7, the full variable domain reads GAGVSQSPSNKVTEKGKDVELRCDPISGHTALYWYRQSLGQGLEFLIYFQGNSAPDKSGLPSDRFSAERTGGSVSTLTIQRTQQEDSAVYLCASRLTGEQYFGPGTRLTVT.